This TCR beta chain was recovered during a study of Graves' ophthalmopathy and Graves' hyperthyroidism. Study findings and constraints: Sensitivity of around 64% and specificity of around 72% were achieved by the model that predicted ophthalmopathy progression. Blood also contained most of the expanded thyroid clonotypes above 0.001 frequency.

Amplified material comprised TCR beta CDR3 regions derived from RNA transcripts. The authors performed first-round RT-PCR with HTBI primers and then a second-round multiplex PCR. TCRdb reanalysed the multiplex PCR reads using MiXCR and keeps one entry per CDR3 protein. This table has over a million distinct CDR3 sequences, about two fifths appearing once. In the case of this clonotype: The antigen remains unidentified.

Participants with hyperthyroidism, aged 18 to 65, were newly diagnosed with under 2 months' duration. Patients with other autoimmune diseases, uncontrolled infections, pregnancy or lactation were excluded. The CDR3 spans 16 residues. The germline V gene has CDR1 GTSNPN and CDR2 SVGIG (reference sequence). V gave up 2 bases and J gave up 5 bases; unmatched junction bases: 9. V usage is TRBV30 and J usage is TRBJ1-4, with TRBD1 matching over 9 bases. Sequenced: peripheral blood or thyroid tissue (not recorded which). The sequence was collected from an adult man with Graves' hyperthyroidism. The CDR3 here is CAWSTTPGQGNEKLFF. The CDR3 nucleotides are TGTGCCTGGAGTACGACGCCAGGACAGGGGAATGAAAAACTGTTTTTT.